The 17 T cell receptor beta chains presented below share a single source sample, sequenced in a study of early T cells in non-severe SARS-CoV-2 infection. TCRdb independently ran MiXCR on the 5' RACE reads; one entry per CDR3 protein. The sample lists about 83,000 distinct CDR3 sequences, more than 9% occurring once. The sequencing here drew on whole blood, taken at baseline. These receptors all stem from an adult who was a healthcare worker with PCR-confirmed SARS-CoV-2 infection or an uninfected control (not recorded which).

In this sample, this clonotype turned up a few times. This chain links TRBV9 with TRBJ2-3; 12 bases are shared with TRBD2. The CDR3 loop spans 17 amino acids. CDR1 is SGDLS, CDR2 YYNGEE, per germline. V shed 3 bases, J shed 7 bases, and the junction held 12 bases outside the gene matches. The CDR3 spells CASSARLAGGPGNTQYF. CDR3 in DNA: TGTGCCAGCAGCGCCCGGCTAGCGGGAGGGCCTGGAAATACGCAGTATTTT.

This rearrangement joins TRBV3-1 to TRBJ2-5, with D unclear. V shed 3 bases and J shed 2 bases, with 13 bases lying between them. Germline assignment: CDR1 LGHDT and CDR2 YNNKEL (reference sequence). The CDR3 has 15 residues. Here the CDR3 reads CASSHDLVPQETQYF. The CDR3 nucleotides read TGTGCCAGCAGCCATGATTTGGTCCCTCAAGAGACCCAGTACTTC.

This clonotype occurred many times. This rearrangement joins TRBV12-3 or TRBV12-4 to TRBJ2-7, with 7 nucleotides matching TRBD1. The trim removed 3 bases at V and 6 bases at J, leaving 8 bases unmatched. CDR3 length: 14 amino acids. CDR3 bases: TGTGCCAGCAGTTTCCGATCCGACAGGGCCGAGCAGTACTTC. Translating gives CASSFRSDRAEQYF.

The chain recombines TRBV9 with TRBJ2-7; 7 positions agree with TRBD2. Trimming at V came to 4 bases and at J to 1 base, leaving 8 bases not matched to a gene. This CDR3 region has 15 residues. The germline V gene has CDR1 SGDLS and CDR2 YYNGEE. CDR3 DNA: TGTGCCAGCAGCCCCGGACTAGTAGGGTCCTACGAGCAGTACTTC. The encoded protein is CASSPGLVGSYEQYF.

The chain carries TRBV7-8 and TRBJ2-7, with D perhaps TRBD1 or TRBD2 (5 bases each). This CDR3 is 16 amino acids long. Trimming cost V 7 bases and J 3 bases, with 22 bases left between them. CDR1 and CDR2 (germline): SGHVS, FQNEAQ. The CDR3 DNA is TGTGCCAGCAACATGGGGGTCGAGGGGCGGCTCTACGAGCAGTACTTC. Protein: CASNMGVEGRLYEQYF. Full variable domain (remainder filled in from reference TRBV7-8 and TRBJ2-7): GAGVSQSPRYKVAKRGQDVALRCDPISGHVSLFWYQQALGQGPEFLTYFQNEAQLDKSGLPSDRFFAERPEGSVSTLKIQRTQQEDSAVYLCASNMGVEGRLYEQYFGPGTRLTVT.

The table lists this clonotype with a few counts. This rearrangement joins TRBV27 to TRBJ2-1, with D possibly being TRBD2 (5 bases). Trimming stripped 2 bases from V and 10 bases from J, with 18 bases between. The CDR3 is 15 amino acids. CDR1 and CDR2 (germline): MNHEY, SMNVEV (reference sequence). The CDR3 region has the DNA TGTGCCAGCAGTTTAGGAGACGCCGGCAGCGGAGAGCAGTTCTTC. It encodes CASSLGDAGSGEQFF.

The gene calls are TRBV7-6 and TRBJ2-7, with a weak D call TRBD2 (6 bases). Per the germline V gene, CDR1 is SGHVS and CDR2 is FNYEAQ. V lost 5 bases, J lost 4 bases, and 18 bases lay in between. This CDR3 contains 15 residues. CDR3 nucleotide sequence: TGTGCCAGCAGCCCTCCCTCCCCGGGAGATTACGAGCAGTACTTC. Its protein product is CASSPPSPGDYEQYF.

The V gene is TRBV2, the J gene TRBJ2-3; maybe TRBD1 (5 bases). The germline gives CDR1 SNHLY, CDR2 FYNNEI. The CDR3 covers 13 residues. Trimming shortened V by 8 bases and J by 2 bases, and 11 bases separated the two germline ends. CDR3 nucleotide sequence: TGTGCCAGCGGGGCAGCGTTCACAGATACGCAGTATTTT. Its translation is CASGAAFTDTQYF.

This clonotype has only a few counts. This sequence joins TRBV5-1 and TRBJ2-7; either TRBD1 or TRBD2 may supply D (5 bases each). Germline V gene data show CDR1 as SGHRS and CDR2 as YFSETQ. V was shortened by 4 bases and J by 3 bases, with 11 bases between the two germline ends. CDR3 length: 13 residues. The CDR3 protein is CASSLGTYYEQYF. In nucleotides, the CDR3 is TGCGCCAGCAGCCTGGGGACCTACTACGAGCAGTACTTC.

This clonotype occurred many times. This rearrangement joins TRBV3-1 to TRBJ2-1; D is unresolved. In germline, CDR1 is LGHDT, CDR2 YNNKEL (reference sequence). The V and J ends lost 2 bases and 4 bases respectively, with 12 bases between them. CDR3 length equals 15 residues. The chain's CDR3 is CASSQHPDGYNEQFF. The CDR3 DNA is TGTGCCAGCAGCCAACACCCTGACGGGTACAATGAGCAGTTCTTC.

The chain joins TRBV4-1 to TRBJ1-1; weak D call: TRBD1 (5 bases). V lost 5 bases, J lost 11 bases, and 15 bases lay in between. The CDR3 runs 12 residues. Per germline, CDR1 MGHRA and CDR2 YSYEKL. The CDR3 loop is CASSKVGDEAFF. The CDR3 DNA is TGCGCCAGCAGCAAAGTGGGGGATGAGGCTTTCTTT.

This clonotype was seen at least ten times. V is TRBV12-3 or TRBV12-4 and J is TRBJ2-5; D remains unclear. This CDR3 comprises 13 residues. V was pared by 1 base and J by 9 bases, with 12 bases between. DNA for the CDR3: TGTGCCAGCAGTTTAGACCCCCTCCAGGCCCAGTACTTC. This codes for CASSLDPLQAQYF.

Written as DNA, the CDR3 is TGCGCCAGCATTTTACAGCGTCCCTACCTTTATGGCTACACCTTC. Encoded protein: CASILQRPYLYGYTF. The gene calls are TRBV10-1 and TRBJ1-2, with D unresolved. Germline CDR1 reads WNHNN; CDR2 reads SYGVQD (reference sequence). V was clipped by 7 bases and J by 5 bases, with 20 bases between them. The CDR3 runs 15 residues.

There are a few counts of this clonotype. V gene TRBV5-4 combines with J gene TRBJ2-3; D is ambiguous. The germline gives CDR1 SGHNT, CDR2 YYREEE (reference sequence). Trimming shortened V by 0 bases and J by 1 base, and 9 bases separated the two germline ends. This CDR3 region has 15 residues. The DNA for the CDR3 is TGTGCCAGCAGCTTGGGGCTCCTCGGCACAGATACGCAGTATTTT. This codes for CASSLGLLGTDTQYF.

The CDR3 sequence is CASSSLVTNSPLHF. The CDR3 DNA reads as TGTGCCAGCAGCTCTCTGGTGACGAATTCACCCCTCCACTTT. The rearrangement uses TRBV11-1 and TRBJ1-6; D not certain. Germline V lookup: CDR1 SGHAT, CDR2 FQDESV (reference sequence). The CDR3 is made up of 14 amino acids. Deletions cut 4 bases from V and 7 bases from J, with 11 bases between.

The V and J genes are TRBV4-2 and TRBJ2-5, with TRBD2 as a possible D gene (7 bases). Per germline, CDR1 LGHNA and CDR2 YNFKEQ. There are 14 residues in the CDR3. V was pared by 1 base and J by 5 bases, with 11 bases between. For the CDR3, the DNA is TGTGCCAGCAGCCAAGGCAGGGGAGGGGAGACCCAGTACTTC. This codes for CASSQGRGGETQYF.

In this sample, this clonotype turned up many times. This chain uses TRBV6-6 with TRBJ2-7; D remains unclear. Germline V gene sequence: CDR1 MNHNY, CDR2 SVGAGI (reference sequence). V was clipped by 6 bases and J by 4 bases, with 7 bases between them. The CDR3 sequence is 11 residues long. The CDR3 nucleotides are TGTGCCAGCAGAGCCCGATACGAGCAGTACTTC. Amino acid sequence: CASRARYEQYF.